The T cell receptor beta chain described here comes from a study of shared clonotypes between healthy human individuals. Study-wide results and caveats: A generally larger estimated richness was seen in naive subsets than in memory subsets. Shared clonotypes across all four donors exceeded non-shared ones in generation probability.

For this clone: The antigen is unknown.

Original analysis: There were no quality scores in the junction-only immunoSEQ sequences, so filtering differed. Sequencing used immunoSEQ multiplex PCR; TCRdb keeps in-frame clones, though not all of them. V and J calls and clone size follow that table, whereas D and trimming were derived from the DNA. The data hold about 2.5 million clones, with 85% to 95% observed a single time. This CDR3 is built from 16 residues. V gave up 3 bases and J gave up 4 bases, with 17 bases separating them. CDR1 and CDR2 from the germline V gene are SGDLS and YYNGEE. What was sequenced was naive CD4+ T cells from PBMCs. Subset noted: CD45RA+ positively selected. This clonotype originated in a young man in good health. Some clones in this sample may be carry-over from other donors' samples. The chain is built from TRBV9 and TRBJ2-1, with D perhaps given as TRBD1 or TRBD2 (5 bases each). The CDR3 sequence is CASSGGEGIPYNEQFF. The CDR3 bases are TGTGCCAGCAGCGGGGGTGAGGGGATTCCTTACAATGAGCAGTTCTTC. Using reference TRBV9 and TRBJ2-1 for the parts outside the CDR3, the full variable domain is DSGVTQTPKHLITATGQRVTLRCSPRSGDLSVYWYQQSLDQGLQFLIQYYNGEERAKGNILERFSAQQFPDLHSELNLSSLELGDSALYFCASSGGEGIPYNEQFFGPGTRLTVL.